This T cell receptor beta chain was profiled in a study of blood T cell repertoires in COVID-19. Background on the study: Samples came from the United States, Italy and Spain, spanning acute and convalescent COVID-19.

Methods used by the authors: Reference gene primer amplification in the assay estimated nucleated cell counts. Produced via immunoSEQ multiplex PCR; TCRdb's table is partial and in-frame only. V and J calls and clone size follow that table, whereas D and trimming were derived from the DNA. The sample lists around 70,000 clones, approximately 86% occurring once. The CDR3 is made up of 16 amino acids. The germline gives CDR1 SGHRS, CDR2 YFSETQ. The V gene end was trimmed by 4 bases and the J gene end by 1 base; junction bases not matched to a gene: 7. The rearrangement joins TRBV5-1 to TRBJ2-3, with 9 bases aligning to TRBD2. This TCR was sampled from a woman older than 75 with active or convalescent COVID-19. The specimen sequenced was peripheral blood. CDR3 sequence reads: CASSGGRTSGTDTQYF. CDR3 in DNA: TGCGCCAGCAGCGGGGGCCGGACTAGCGGCACAGATACGCAGTATTTT.